This T cell receptor (beta chain) comes out of a study of a mutant IDH1 vaccine in newly diagnosed glioma. Study information: There were roughly 62% males and around 38% females among treated patients, whose mean age was about 40 years. The earlier regimen, radiotherapy, temozolomide, or both, was most often both.

Details on this clone: No antigen is known for it.

Trimming removed 4 bases at V and 4 bases at J, with 13 bases between. The CDR3 has 14 amino acids. Per germline, CDR1 SNHLY and CDR2 FYNNEI. Noted time point: week 5, during vaccination. It was 300 ug of mutant IDH1 20-mer peptide that made up each vaccine dose, given with topical imiquimod. There were new WHO grade 3 or 4 astrocytomas in the donors, and these were IDH1-mutant and ATRX-lost. The data were produced by immunoSEQ multiplex PCR, yet TCRdb's version contains in-frame clones alone and is incomplete. The data contain tens of thousands of clones, approximately 90% of them singletons. Here the sequenced sample was peripheral blood mononuclear cells (PBMCs), taken from a glioma patient whose treatment included an IDH1 peptide vaccine. The chain carries TRBV2 and TRBJ1-1; D is ambiguous. This sequence was found in a woman in her thirties or forties with glioma. Some clones in this sample may be carry-over from other donors' samples. The DNA for the CDR3 is TGTGCCAGCAGTGTCGAGGAACAGAGCACTGAAGCTTTCTTT. Residues: CASSVEEQSTEAFF.